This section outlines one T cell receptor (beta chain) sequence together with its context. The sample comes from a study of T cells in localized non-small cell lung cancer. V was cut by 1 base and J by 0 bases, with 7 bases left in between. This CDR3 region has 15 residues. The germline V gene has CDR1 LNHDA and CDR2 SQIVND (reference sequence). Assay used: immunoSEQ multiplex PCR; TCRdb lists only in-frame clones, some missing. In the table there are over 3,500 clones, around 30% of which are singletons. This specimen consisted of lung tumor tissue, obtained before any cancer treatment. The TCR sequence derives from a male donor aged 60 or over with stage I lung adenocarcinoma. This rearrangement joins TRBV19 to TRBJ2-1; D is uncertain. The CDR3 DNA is TGTGCCAGTAGTATAGGTAGTAACTCCTACAATGAGCAGTTCTTC. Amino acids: CASSIGSNSYNEQFF. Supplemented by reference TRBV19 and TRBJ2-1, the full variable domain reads DGGITQSPKYLFRKEGQNVTLSCEQNLNHDAMYWYRQDPGQGLRLIYYSQIVNDFQKGDIAEGYSVSREKKESFPLTVTSAQKNPTAFYLCASSIGSNSYNEQFFGPGTRLTVL.